These T cell receptor beta chains were read from a single sample in a study of shared clonotypes between healthy human individuals. Profiling relied on immunoSEQ multiplex PCR, and the TCRdb table lists in-frame clones only, not all of them. The sample includes more than 2 million clones, roughly 95% of them seen just once. Sequencing input: naive CD8+ T cells sorted from blood. All receptors come from a man between 18 and 35 years old in good health. The CDR3 runs from the conserved cysteine through the conserved F or W. Fields, in order: clone size, V gene, CDR3 length, D gene, J gene, CDR3 DNA, CDR3 protein. A D gene is named only where the DNA matches it firmly. The size field is filled for only some rows; it gives once, few, many or a size class.

once	TRBV6-1	15	.	TRBJ2-3	TGTGCCAGCAGTGAGTACAGAACTAGCACAGATACGCAGTATTTT	CASSEYRTSTDTQYF
.	TRBV5-1	13	.	TRBJ1-1	TGCGCCAGCAGCTTGGGGTTCAACACTGAAGCTTTCTTT	CASSLGFNTEAFF
once	TRBV11-2	14	.	TRBJ2-7	TGTGCCAGCAGCTTAGGGCTGGACAGCTACGAGCAGTACTTC	CASSLGLDSYEQYF
.	TRBV5-6	14	TRBD1	TRBJ2-3	TGTGCCAGCAGCCCGGGACAGAGCACAGATACGCAGTATTTT	CASSPGQSTDTQYF
.	TRBV9	13	.	TRBJ2-5	TGTGCCAGCAGCGAGTGGCCAACCGAGACCCAGTACTTC	CASSEWPTETQYF
.	TRBV11-2	13	.	TRBJ2-7	TGTGCCAGCATGCAGACAGAAGCTTACGAGCAGTACTTC	CASMQTEAYEQYF
.	TRBV7-6	15	TRBD1	TRBJ2-7	TGTGCCAGCAGCCCGGTCCGGGACAGGGACTACGAGCAGTACTTC	CASSPVRDRDYEQYF
.	TRBV10-3	11	.	TRBJ2-1	TGTGCCATCAGTGTAGGACATGAGCAGTTCTTC	CAISVGHEQFF
.	TRBV19	13	.	TRBJ2-7	TGTGCCAGTAGTTTGGGACTCTTGAAAGAGCAGTACTTC	CASSLGLLKEQYF
.	TRBV7-2	15	.	TRBJ2-2	TGTGCCAGCAGCCCCAAGACTCCGAACACCGGGGAGCTGTTTTTT	CASSPKTPNTGELFF
once	TRBV28	15	.	TRBJ1-1	TGTGCCTCCGCTAGGGTGGAACAGGGGAACACTGAAGCTTTCTTT	CASARVEQGNTEAFF
.	TRBV29-1	12	.	TRBJ1-1	TGCAGCGTTGAAGGCTCAAGGGCTGAAGCTTTCTTT	CSVEGSRAEAFF
.	TRBV10-2	14	TRBD2	TRBJ2-7	TGCGCCAGCAGTGGGCGACTAGCGGGAGGCGAGCAGTACTTC	CASSGRLAGGEQYF
.	TRBV6-5	13	.	TRBJ2-7	TGTGCCAGCAGTTACTCCTCTGGGCTCGAGCAGTACTTC	CASSYSSGLEQYF
.	TRBV10-1	15	TRBD2	TRBJ2-1	TGCGCCAGCAGTGATTTACTAGCGGGAGCGAATGAGCAGTTCTTC	CASSDLLAGANEQFF
.	TRBV9	17	TRBD2	TRBJ2-2	TGTGCCAGCAGCGTAGAGGACCTAGCGGGGTTCACCGGGGAGCTGTTTTTT	CASSVEDLAGFTGELFF
.	TRBV30	14	TRBD2	TRBJ2-5	TGTGCCTGGAGGACCGGGACTAGCTGGGAGACCCAGTACTTC	CAWRTGTSWETQYF
.	TRBV5-4	13	.	TRBJ1-2	TGTGCCAGCAGCTTAACCCCTGAAGATGGCTACACCTTC	CASSLTPEDGYTF
.	TRBV2	11	.	TRBJ1-2	TGTGCCAGCAGAATCCAGCGTGGCTACACCTTC	CASRIQRGYTF
.	TRBV5-6	18	.	TRBJ2-6	TGTGCCAGCAGCTTTGAGTCAGGTTGGGTCACTGGGGCCAACGTCCTGACTTTC	CASSFESGWVTGANVLTF